The source of this T cell receptor beta chain is a study of T cells in Graves' hyperthyroidism and ophthalmopathy. The CDR3 regions of TCR beta were amplified from RNA transcripts. Researchers ran a first-round RT-PCR on the TCR CDR3 using the HTBI primer set. TCRdb analysed the multiplex PCR reads with MiXCR anew, one entry per CDR3 protein. The sample consists of about half a million distinct CDR3 sequences, less than 25% of them appearing once. This clonotype was seen ten or more times. The antigen is not known. Study-wide points: The majority of expanded thyroid clonotypes above 0.001 also appeared in blood.

Subjects aged 18 to 65 presented with newly diagnosed hyperthyroidism of less than 2 months' duration. Fresh peripheral blood, around 9.3 ml, was the source of the PBMCs. The germline gives CDR1 SGHNT, CDR2 YENEEA. V dropped 1 base and J dropped 5 bases, with 3 bases sitting between them. The CDR3 loop spans 11 amino acids. The chain recombines TRBV11-3 with TRBJ2-7; no definite D call. The TCR sequence derives from a man in his late teens or twenties with Graves' hyperthyroidism. The sequenced sample consisted of blood. CDR3 in DNA: TGTGCCAGCAGCTTAGCCCACGAGCAGTACTTC. Its translation: CASSLAHEQYF.